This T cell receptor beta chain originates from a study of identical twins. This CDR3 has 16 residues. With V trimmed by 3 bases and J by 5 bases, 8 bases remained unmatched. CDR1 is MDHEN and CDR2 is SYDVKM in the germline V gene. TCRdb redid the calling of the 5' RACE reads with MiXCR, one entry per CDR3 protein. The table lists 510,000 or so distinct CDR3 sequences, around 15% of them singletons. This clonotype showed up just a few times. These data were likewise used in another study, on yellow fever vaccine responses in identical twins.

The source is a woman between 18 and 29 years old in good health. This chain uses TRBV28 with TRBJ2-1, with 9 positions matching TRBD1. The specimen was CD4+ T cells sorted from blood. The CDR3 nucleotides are TGTGCCAGCAGTTTTGTGGGACAGGGTATTAACAATGAGCAGTTCTTC. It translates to CASSFVGQGINNEQFF. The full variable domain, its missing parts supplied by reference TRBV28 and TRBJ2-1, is DVKVTQSSRYLVKRTGEKVFLECVQDMDHENMFWYRQDPGLGLRLIYFSYDVKMKEKGDIPEGYSVSREKKERFSLILESASTNQTSMYLCASSFVGQGINNEQFFGPGTRLTVL.